One and the same sample provided the 10 T cell receptor beta chains below, sequenced in a study of cytomegalovirus exposure and HLA in healthy donors. In the PCR, 60 Vbeta and 13 Jbeta primers were used. Only in-frame clones appear in the TCRdb table, and some are missing; sequencing was by immunoSEQ multiplex PCR. The sample carries under 200,000 clones, about three quarters recorded once. Material: PBMCs. All receptors derive from a woman in her twenties or thirties in good health and CMV-seronegative.

This chain joins TRBV28 and TRBJ1-1; unclear D gene. The V gene's germline CDR1 is MDHEN and CDR2 SYDVKM. The CDR3 is 14 amino acids. V lost 1 base and J 2 bases, leaving 8 bases between the germline ends. The CDR3 protein is CASSLFMANTEAFF. For the CDR3, the DNA is TGTGCCAGCAGTTTATTTATGGCAAACACTGAAGCTTTCTTT.

The CDR3 region is CASRYHLSGTSGGQETQYF. CDR3 DNA sequence: TGTGCCAGCAGATATCACCTGTCTGGGACTAGCGGGGGGCAAGAGACCCAGTACTTC. The gene calls are TRBV11-2 and TRBJ2-5, with 15 positions matching TRBD2. The V and J ends lost 6 bases and 2 bases, in that order; junction bases with no gene match: 13. The CDR3 runs to 19 residues. The germline V gene encodes CDR1 SGHAT and CDR2 FQNNGV.

The chain couples TRBV5-6 to TRBJ1-1, with 7 bases fitting TRBD1. V lost 4 bases and J lost 0; bases outside the gene matches: 3. Per germline, CDR1 SGHDT and CDR2 YYEEEE. The CDR3 extends over 14 amino acids. CDR3 bases: TGTGCCAGCAGCCGGGGACAGTTGAACACTGAAGCTTTCTTT. Translating gives CASSRGQLNTEAFF.

CDR3 residues: CASSPTTGAETQYF. For the CDR3, the DNA is TGTGCCAGCTCACCCACGACAGGGGCAGAGACCCAGTACTTC. The chain has TRBV18 and TRBJ2-5, with 8 bases identical to TRBD1. V lost 3 bases, J lost 4 bases, and 4 bases stayed unmatched. The CDR3 is made up of 14 amino acids. CDR1 KGHSH and CDR2 LQKENI come from the germline V gene.

This rearrangement joins TRBV5-8 to TRBJ1-3; D perhaps matches TRBD1 (5 bases). Trimming took 4 bases from V and 0 from J, leaving 11 bases between them. This CDR3 has 15 residues. Per the germline V gene, CDR1 is SGHTS and CDR2 is YDEGEE. The CDR3 nucleotides are TGTGCCAGCAGCCGCGGGGGGGGCTCTGGAAACACCATATATTTT. This translates into CASSRGGGSGNTIYF.

This clone came up a few times. The V and J genes are TRBV9 and TRBJ2-7; 8 bases line up with TRBD1. This CDR3 spans 13 amino acids. Germline CDR1 reads SGDLS; CDR2 reads YYNGEE. Unmatched junction bases numbered 5, after V lost 4 bases and J lost 5 bases. Here the CDR3 reads CASSRSTGDEQYF. The CDR3 region has the DNA TGTGCCAGCAGCAGATCGACAGGGGACGAGCAGTACTTC.

The chain employs TRBV10-3 and TRBJ1-3; D uncertain. The CDR3 length is 15 residues. The germline V gene has CDR1 ENHRY and CDR2 SYGVKD. The V end was cut by 10 bases, the J end by 1 base, with 17 bases between. The CDR3 region is CATYGESGSGNTIYF. The CDR3 region has the DNA TGTGCCACCTACGGGGAGTCCGGGTCTGGAAACACCATATATTTT.

V usage is TRBV4-2 and J usage is TRBJ2-7; maybe TRBD2 (6 bases). CDR1 and CDR2 from the germline V gene are LGHNA and YNFKEQ. The CDR3 spans 16 residues. The V end lost 0 bases, the J end lost 0 bases, and 12 bases lay between the germline ends. CDR3 sequence: CASSQEIASVSYEQYF. The CDR3 nucleotides are TGTGCCAGCAGCCAAGAGATCGCTAGCGTCTCCTACGAGCAGTACTTC.

The V gene is TRBV4-1, the J gene TRBJ1-2; D unclear. The ends were cut back, 5 bases at V and 4 bases at J, with 17 bases in the middle. Germline CDR1 and CDR2: MGHRA and YSYEKL. The CDR3 has 15 amino acids. Here the CDR3 reads CASSSGVMAPYGYTF. The CDR3 DNA reads TGCGCCAGCAGCTCCGGGGTCATGGCCCCCTATGGCTACACCTTC.

This clone came up once. The rearrangement uses TRBV13 and TRBJ2-1; TRBD2 aligns across 7 bases. The CDR3 extends over 14 amino acids. Trimming removed 5 bases from V and 5 bases from J; junction bases left unmatched: 6. Germline lookup yields CDR1 PRHDT and CDR2 FYEKMQ (reference sequence). CDR3: CASSGLAEDNEQFF. CDR3 sequence (DNA): TGTGCCAGCAGCGGGCTAGCGGAGGACAATGAGCAGTTCTTC.